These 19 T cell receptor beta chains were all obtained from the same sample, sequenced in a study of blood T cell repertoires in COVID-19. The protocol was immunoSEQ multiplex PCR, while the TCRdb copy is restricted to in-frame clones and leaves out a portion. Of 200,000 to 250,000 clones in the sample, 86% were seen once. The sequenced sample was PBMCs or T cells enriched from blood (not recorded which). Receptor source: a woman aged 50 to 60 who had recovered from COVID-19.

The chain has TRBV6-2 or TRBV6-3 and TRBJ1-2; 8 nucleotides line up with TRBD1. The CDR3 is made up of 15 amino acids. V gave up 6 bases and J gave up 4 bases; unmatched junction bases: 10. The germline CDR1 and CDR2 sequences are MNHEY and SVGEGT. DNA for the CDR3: TGTGCCAGCAGCCTGGGACAGGTCACAACCTATGGCTACACCTTC. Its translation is CASSLGQVTTYGYTF.

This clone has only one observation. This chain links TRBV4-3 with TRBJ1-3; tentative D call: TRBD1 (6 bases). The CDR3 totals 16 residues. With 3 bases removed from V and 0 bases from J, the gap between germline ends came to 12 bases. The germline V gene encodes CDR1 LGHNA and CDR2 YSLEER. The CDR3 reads CASSHGVDSSGNTIYF. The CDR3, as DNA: TGCGCCAGCAGCCACGGGGTGGACAGCTCTGGAAACACCATATATTTT.

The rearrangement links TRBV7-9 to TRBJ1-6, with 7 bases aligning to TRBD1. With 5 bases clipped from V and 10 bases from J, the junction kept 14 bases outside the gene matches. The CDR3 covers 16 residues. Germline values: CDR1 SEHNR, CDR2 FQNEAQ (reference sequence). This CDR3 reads CASSPPIRQGWSPLHF. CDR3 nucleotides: TGTGCCAGCAGCCCTCCCATTCGACAGGGATGGTCACCCCTCCACTTT.

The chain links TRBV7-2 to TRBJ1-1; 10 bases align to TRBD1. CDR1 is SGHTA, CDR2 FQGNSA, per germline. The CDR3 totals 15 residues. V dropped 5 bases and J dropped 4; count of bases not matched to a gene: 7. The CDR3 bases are TGTGCCAGCAGCAGGGACAGGGGAGGGGGCACTGAAGCTTTCTTT. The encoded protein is CASSRDRGGGTEAFF.

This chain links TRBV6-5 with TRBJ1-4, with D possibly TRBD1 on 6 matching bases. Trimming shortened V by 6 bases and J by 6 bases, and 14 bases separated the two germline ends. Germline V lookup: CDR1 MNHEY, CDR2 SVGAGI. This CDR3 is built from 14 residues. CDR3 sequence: CASRSGTSYEKLFF. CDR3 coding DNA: TGTGCCAGCAGATCCGGGACATCGTATGAAAAACTGTTTTTT.

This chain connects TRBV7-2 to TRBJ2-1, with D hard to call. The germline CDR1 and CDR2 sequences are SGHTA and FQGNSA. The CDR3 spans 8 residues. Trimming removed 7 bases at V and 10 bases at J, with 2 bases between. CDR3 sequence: CASTEQFF. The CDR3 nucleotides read TGTGCCAGCACGGAGCAGTTCTTC. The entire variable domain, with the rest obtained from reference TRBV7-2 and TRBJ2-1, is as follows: GAGVSQSPSNKVTEKGKDVELRCDPISGHTALYWYRQSLGQGLEFLIYFQGNSAPDKSGLPSDRFSAERTGGSVSTLTIQRTQQEDSAVYLCASTEQFFGPGTRLTVL.

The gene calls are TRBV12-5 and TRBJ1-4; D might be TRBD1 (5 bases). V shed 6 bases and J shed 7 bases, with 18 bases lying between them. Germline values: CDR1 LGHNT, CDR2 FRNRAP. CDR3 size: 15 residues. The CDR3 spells CASGTPDRGGEKLFF. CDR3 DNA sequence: TGTGCTAGTGGAACCCCGGATAGGGGAGGTGAAAAACTGTTTTTT.

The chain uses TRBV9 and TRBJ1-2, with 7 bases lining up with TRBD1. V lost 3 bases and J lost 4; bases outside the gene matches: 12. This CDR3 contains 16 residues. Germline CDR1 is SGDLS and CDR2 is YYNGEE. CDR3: CASSEKTGILGYGYTF. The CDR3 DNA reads TGTGCCAGCAGCGAAAAGACAGGGATCTTGGGCTATGGCTACACCTTC.

CDR3 sequence (DNA): TGTGCCAGCAGTTTAAAACAGGGGGCTTTCTTT. As protein: CASSLKQGAFF. The V call is TRBV12-3 or TRBV12-4, the J call TRBJ1-1; TRBD1 agrees at 7 bases. The junction had 2 bases not matched to a gene; V was cut back by 2 bases and J by 11 bases. CDR3 length: 11 residues.

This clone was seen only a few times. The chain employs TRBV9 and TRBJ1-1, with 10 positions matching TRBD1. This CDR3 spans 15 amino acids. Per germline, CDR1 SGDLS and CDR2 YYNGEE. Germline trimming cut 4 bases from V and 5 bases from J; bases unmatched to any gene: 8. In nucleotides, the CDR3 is TGTGCCAGCAGCCCTCGGACAGGGGGAAAGACTGAAGCTTTCTTT. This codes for CASSPRTGGKTEAFF.

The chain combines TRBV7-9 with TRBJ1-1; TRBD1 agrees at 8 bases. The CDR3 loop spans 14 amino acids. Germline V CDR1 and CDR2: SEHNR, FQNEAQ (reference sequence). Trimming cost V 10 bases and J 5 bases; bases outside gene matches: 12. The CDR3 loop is CATTDRGGGTEAFF. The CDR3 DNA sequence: TGTGCCACCACCGACAGGGGTGGGGGGACTGAAGCTTTCTTT.

The CDR3 protein is CASSIDRGKLFF. The DNA for the CDR3 is TGTGCCAGCAGTATTGACAGGGGGAAGCTGTTTTTT. V is TRBV6-2 or TRBV6-3 and J is TRBJ2-2; 9 bases are a match to TRBD1. The CDR3 runs 12 residues. The V gene end was trimmed by 5 bases and the J gene end by 12 bases; junction bases not matched to a gene: 4. From germline, CDR1 is MNHEY and CDR2 SVGEGT.

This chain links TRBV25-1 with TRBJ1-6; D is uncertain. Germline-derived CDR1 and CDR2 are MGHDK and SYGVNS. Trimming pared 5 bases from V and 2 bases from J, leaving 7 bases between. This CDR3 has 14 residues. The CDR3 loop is CASSPGTYNSPLHF. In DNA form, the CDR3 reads TGTGCCAGCAGTCCGGGGACCTATAATTCACCCCTCCACTTT.

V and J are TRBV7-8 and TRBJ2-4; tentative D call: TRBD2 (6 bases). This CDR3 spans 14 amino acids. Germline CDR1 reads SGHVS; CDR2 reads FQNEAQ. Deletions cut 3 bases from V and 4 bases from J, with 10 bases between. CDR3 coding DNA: TGTGCCAGCAGCTTTAGTGGGGGGAAAAACATTCAGTACTTC. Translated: CASSFSGGKNIQYF.

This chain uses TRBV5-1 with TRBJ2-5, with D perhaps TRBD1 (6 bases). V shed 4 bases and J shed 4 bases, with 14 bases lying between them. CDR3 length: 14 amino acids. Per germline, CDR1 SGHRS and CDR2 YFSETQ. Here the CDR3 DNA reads TGCGCCAGCAGCCCAGGAGTACAGGGAGAGACCCAGTACTTC. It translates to CASSPGVQGETQYF. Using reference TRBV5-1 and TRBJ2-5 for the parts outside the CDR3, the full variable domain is KAGVTQTPRYLIKTRGQQVTLSCSPISGHRSVSWYQQTPGQGLQFLFEYFSETQRNKGNFPGRFSGRQFSNSRSEMNVSTLELGDSALYLCASSPGVQGETQYFGPGTRLLVL.

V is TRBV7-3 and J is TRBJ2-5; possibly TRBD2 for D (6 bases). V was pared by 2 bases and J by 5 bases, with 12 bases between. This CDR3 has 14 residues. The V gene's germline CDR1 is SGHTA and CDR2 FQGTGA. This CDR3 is CASSLSGSEETQYF. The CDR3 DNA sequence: TGTGCCAGCAGCTTATCCGGGAGTGAGGAGACCCAGTACTTC.

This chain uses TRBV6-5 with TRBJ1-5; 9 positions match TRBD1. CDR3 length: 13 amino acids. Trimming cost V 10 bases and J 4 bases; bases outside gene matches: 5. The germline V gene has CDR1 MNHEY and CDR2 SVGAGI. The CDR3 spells CATSGQGNQPQHF. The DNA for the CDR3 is TGTGCCACCTCTGGACAGGGGAATCAGCCCCAGCATTTT.

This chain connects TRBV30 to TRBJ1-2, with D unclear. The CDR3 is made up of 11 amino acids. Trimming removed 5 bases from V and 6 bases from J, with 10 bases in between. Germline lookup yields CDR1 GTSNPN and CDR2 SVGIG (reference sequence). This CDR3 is CAWVGRDGYTF. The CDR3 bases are TGTGCCTGGGTCGGTAGAGATGGCTACACCTTC.

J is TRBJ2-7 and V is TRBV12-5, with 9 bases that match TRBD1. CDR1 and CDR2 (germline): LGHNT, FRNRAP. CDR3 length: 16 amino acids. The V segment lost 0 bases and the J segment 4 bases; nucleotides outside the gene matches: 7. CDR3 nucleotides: TGTGCTAGTGGTTTGGTAACAGGGGGCGTTTTTTACGAGCAGTACTTC. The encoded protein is CASGLVTGGVFYEQYF.